This TCR beta chain appears in the sequencing data of a study of blood T cell repertoires in COVID-19. On the study more broadly: COVID-19 samples collected from the United States, Italy and Spain covered acute and convalescent phases.

Seattle-derived patients entered the study during active infection and were followed longitudinally. Germline V CDR1 and CDR2: MNHEY, SVGAGI. V shed 6 bases, J shed 2 bases, and the junction held 5 bases outside the gene matches. The CDR3 runs to 14 residues. Produced via immunoSEQ multiplex PCR; TCRdb's table is partial and in-frame only. The sample carries around 300,000 clones, about 90% recorded once. This clonotype was sampled from a woman between 50 and 59 years old with COVID-19, enrolled during active disease. Sequenced input: peripheral blood. The chain combines TRBV6-5 with TRBJ2-3, with 7 bases fitting TRBD2. The CDR3 DNA follows: TGTGCCAGCAGGGGGGGAGGGACCACAGATACGCAGTATTTT. Translation: CASRGGGTTDTQYF.